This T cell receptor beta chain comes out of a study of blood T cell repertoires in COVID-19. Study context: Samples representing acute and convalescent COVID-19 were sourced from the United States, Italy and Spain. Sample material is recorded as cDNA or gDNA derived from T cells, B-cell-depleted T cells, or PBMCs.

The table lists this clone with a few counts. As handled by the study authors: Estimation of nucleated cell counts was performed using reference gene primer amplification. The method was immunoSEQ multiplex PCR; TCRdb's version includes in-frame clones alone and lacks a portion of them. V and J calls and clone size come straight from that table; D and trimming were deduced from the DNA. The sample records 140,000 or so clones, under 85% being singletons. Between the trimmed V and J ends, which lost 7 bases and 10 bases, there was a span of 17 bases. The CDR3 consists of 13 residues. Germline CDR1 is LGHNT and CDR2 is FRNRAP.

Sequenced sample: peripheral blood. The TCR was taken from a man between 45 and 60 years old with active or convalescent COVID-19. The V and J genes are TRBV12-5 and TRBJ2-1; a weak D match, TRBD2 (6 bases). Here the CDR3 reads CASARDLAGEQFF. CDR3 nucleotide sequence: TGTGCTAGTGCCCGGGACTTGGCTGGGGAGCAGTTCTTC.